Below, one T cell receptor (beta chain) is given with its context. The CDR3 end falls 3 residues outside the read, so it is completed with the germline J gene. The data derive from a study of T cells in women clearing cervical HPV infection. There are 16 residues in the CDR3. Trimming removed 0 bases from V and 2 bases from J, with 14 bases in between. Germline CDR1 LGHDT, CDR2 YNNKEL (reference sequence). Generated by immunoSEQ multiplex PCR, the TCRdb table keeps only in-frame clones and is missing some. The sample data list around 35,000 clones. This receptor was taken from a woman aged 18-69 years with a cervical HPV16 infection that either progressed to CIN3+ or cleared (not recorded which). V and J are TRBV3-1 (or the pseudogene TRBV3-2) and TRBJ2-7; weak D call: TRBD1 (5 bases). Material for sequencing was blood buffy coat. Partial CDR3 DNA: TGTGCCAGCAGCCAAGATCGTAGGGGATTTCCCTACGAG. This encodes CASSQDRRGFPYE. The whole CDR3 protein is CASSQDRRGFPYEQYF.